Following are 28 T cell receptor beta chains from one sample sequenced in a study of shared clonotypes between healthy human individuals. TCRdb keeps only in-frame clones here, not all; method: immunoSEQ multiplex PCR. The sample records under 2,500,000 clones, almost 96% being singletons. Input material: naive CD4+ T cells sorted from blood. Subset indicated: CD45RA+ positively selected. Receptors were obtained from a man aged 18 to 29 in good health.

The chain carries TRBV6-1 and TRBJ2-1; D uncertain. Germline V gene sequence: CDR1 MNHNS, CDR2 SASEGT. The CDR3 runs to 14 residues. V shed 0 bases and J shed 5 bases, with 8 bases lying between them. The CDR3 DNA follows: TGTGCCAGCAGTGAAGCTAGAAAGAACAATGAGCAGTTCTTC. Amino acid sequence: CASSEARKNNEQFF.

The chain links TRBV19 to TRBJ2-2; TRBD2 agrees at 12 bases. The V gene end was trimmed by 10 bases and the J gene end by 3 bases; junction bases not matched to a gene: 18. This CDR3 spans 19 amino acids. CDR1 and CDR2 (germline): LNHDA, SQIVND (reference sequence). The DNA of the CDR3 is TGTGCCACCTACCCCCTTTGGACTAGCGGGAAGGTCGACACCGGGGAGCTGTTTTTT. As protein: CATYPLWTSGKVDTGELFF.

The CDR3: CASSLVAVYGYTF. CDR3 coding DNA: TGTGCCAGCAGCTTGGTAGCAGTCTATGGCTACACCTTC. This chain links TRBV5-6 with TRBJ1-2, with D hard to call. Germline-derived CDR1 and CDR2 are SGHDT and YYEEEE. This CDR3 contains 13 residues. Between the trimmed V and J ends, which lost 0 bases and 4 bases, there was a span of 7 bases.

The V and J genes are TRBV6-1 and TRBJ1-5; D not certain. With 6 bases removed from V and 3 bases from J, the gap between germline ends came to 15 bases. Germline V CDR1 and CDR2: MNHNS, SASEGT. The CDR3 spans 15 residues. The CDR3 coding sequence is TGTGCCAGCAGCCCCATGGGCCCCCTCAATCAGCCCCAGCATTTT. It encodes CASSPMGPLNQPQHF.

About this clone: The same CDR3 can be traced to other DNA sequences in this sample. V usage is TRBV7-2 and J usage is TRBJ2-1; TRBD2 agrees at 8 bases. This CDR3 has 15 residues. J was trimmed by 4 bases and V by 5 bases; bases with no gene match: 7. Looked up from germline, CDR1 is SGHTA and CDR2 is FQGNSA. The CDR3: CASSLSGGVYNEQFF. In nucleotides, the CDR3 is TGTGCCAGCAGCCTAAGCGGGGGAGTATACAATGAGCAGTTCTTC. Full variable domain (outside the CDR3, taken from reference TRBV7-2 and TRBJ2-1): GAGVSQSPSNKVTEKGKDVELRCDPISGHTALYWYRQSLGQGLEFLIYFQGNSAPDKSGLPSDRFSAERTGGSVSTLTIQRTQQEDSAVYLCASSLSGGVYNEQFFGPGTRLTVL.

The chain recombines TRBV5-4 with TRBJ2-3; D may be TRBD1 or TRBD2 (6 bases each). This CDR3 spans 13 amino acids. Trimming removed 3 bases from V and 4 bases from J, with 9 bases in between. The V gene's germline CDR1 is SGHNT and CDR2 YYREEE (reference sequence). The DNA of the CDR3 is TGTGCCAGCAGCTCGGAGGGGGCAGATACGCAGTATTTT. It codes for CASSSEGADTQYF. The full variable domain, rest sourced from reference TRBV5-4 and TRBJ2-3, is ETGVTQSPTHLIKTRGQQVTLRCSSQSGHNTVSWYQQALGQGPQFIFQYYREEENGRGNFPPRFSGLQFPNYSSELNVNALELDDSALYLCASSSEGADTQYFGPGTRLTVL.

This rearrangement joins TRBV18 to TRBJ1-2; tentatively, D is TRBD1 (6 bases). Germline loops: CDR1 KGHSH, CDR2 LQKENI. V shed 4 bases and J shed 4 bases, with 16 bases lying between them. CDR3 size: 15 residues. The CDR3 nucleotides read TGTGCCAGCTCACGGGGCCAGGGGTCGACCTATGGCTACACCTTC. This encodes CASSRGQGSTYGYTF.

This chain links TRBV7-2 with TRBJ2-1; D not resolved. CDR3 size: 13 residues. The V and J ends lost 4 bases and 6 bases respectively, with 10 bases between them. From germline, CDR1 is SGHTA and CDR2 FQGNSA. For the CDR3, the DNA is TGTGCCAGCAGCTCCCCTCGCGGCAATGAGCAGTTCTTC. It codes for CASSSPRGNEQFF. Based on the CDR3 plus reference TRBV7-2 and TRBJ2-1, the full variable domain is GAGVSQSPSNKVTEKGKDVELRCDPISGHTALYWYRQSLGQGLEFLIYFQGNSAPDKSGLPSDRFSAERTGGSVSTLTIQRTQQEDSAVYLCASSSPRGNEQFFGPGTRLTVL.

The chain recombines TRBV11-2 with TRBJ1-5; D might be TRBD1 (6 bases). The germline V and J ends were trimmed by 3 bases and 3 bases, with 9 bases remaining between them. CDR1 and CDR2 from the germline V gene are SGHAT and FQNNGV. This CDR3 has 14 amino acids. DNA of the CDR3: TGTGCCAGCAGCTTCGACAGGCCCAATCAGCCCCAGCATTTT. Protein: CASSFDRPNQPQHF. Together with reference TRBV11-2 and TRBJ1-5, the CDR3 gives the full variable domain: EAGVAQSPRYKIIEKRQSVAFWCNPISGHATLYWYQQILGQGPKLLIQFQNNGVVDDSQLPKDRFSAERLKGVDSTLKIQPAKLEDSAVYLCASSFDRPNQPQHFGDGTRLSIL.

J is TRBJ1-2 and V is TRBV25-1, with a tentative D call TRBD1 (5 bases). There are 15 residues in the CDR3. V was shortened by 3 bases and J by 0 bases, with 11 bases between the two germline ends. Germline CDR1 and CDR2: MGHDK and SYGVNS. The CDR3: CASSDLGGANYGYTF. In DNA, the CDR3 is TGTGCCAGCAGTGATTTGGGGGGGGCTAACTATGGCTACACCTTC.

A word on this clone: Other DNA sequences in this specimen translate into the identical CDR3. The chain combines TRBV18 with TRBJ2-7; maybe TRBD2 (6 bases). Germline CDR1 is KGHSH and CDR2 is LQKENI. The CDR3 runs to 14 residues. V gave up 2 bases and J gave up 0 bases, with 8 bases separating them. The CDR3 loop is CASSPGTVSYEQYF. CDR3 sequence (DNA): TGTGCCAGCTCACCAGGGACTGTCTCCTACGAGCAGTACTTC.

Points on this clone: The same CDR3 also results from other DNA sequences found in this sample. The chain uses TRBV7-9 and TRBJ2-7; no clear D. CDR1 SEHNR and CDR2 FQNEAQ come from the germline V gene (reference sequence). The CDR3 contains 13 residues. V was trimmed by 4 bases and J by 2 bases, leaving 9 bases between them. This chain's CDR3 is CASSSGSAYEQYF. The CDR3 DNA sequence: TGTGCCAGCAGCTCCGGGTCCGCCTACGAGCAGTACTTC. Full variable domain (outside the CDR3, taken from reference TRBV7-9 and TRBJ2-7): DTGVSQNPRHKITKRGQNVTFRCDPISEHNRLYWYRQTLGQGPEFLTYFQNEAQLEKSRLLSDRFSAERPKGSFSTLEIQRTEQGDSAMYLCASSSGSAYEQYFGPGTRLTVT.

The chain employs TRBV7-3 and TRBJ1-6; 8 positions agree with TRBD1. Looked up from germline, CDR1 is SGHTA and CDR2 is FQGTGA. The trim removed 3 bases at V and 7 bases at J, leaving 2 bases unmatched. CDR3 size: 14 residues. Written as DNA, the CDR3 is TGTGCCAGCAGCTTCGGGACAGGAAATTCACCCCTCCACTTT. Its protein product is CASSFGTGNSPLHF.

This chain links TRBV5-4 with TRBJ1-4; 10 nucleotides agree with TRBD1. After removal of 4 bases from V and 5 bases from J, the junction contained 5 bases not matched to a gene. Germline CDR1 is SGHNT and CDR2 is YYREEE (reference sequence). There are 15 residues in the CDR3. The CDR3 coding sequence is TGTGCCAGCAGCCTCTCGGGACAGGGGAATGAAAAACTGTTTTTT. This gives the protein CASSLSGQGNEKLFF. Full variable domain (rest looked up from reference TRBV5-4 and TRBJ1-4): ETGVTQSPTHLIKTRGQQVTLRCSSQSGHNTVSWYQQALGQGPQFIFQYYREEENGRGNFPPRFSGLQFPNYSSELNVNALELDDSALYLCASSLSGQGNEKLFFGSGTQLSVL.

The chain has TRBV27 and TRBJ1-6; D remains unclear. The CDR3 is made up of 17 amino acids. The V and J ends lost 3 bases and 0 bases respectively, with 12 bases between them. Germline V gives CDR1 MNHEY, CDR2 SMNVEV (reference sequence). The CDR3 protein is CASSLGASGSYNSPLHF. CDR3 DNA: TGTGCCAGCAGTTTGGGAGCCTCCGGCTCCTATAATTCACCCCTCCACTTT.

In DNA, the CDR3 is TGTGCCAGCAGCTCCCGGGACGGACAGAATTCACCCCTCCACTTT. Its protein product is CASSSRDGQNSPLHF. V gene TRBV7-8 combines with J gene TRBJ1-6, with a weak D call TRBD1 (6 bases). This CDR3 has 15 residues. V was shortened by 4 bases and J by 7 bases, with 14 bases between the two germline ends. From germline, CDR1 is SGHVS and CDR2 FQNEAQ.

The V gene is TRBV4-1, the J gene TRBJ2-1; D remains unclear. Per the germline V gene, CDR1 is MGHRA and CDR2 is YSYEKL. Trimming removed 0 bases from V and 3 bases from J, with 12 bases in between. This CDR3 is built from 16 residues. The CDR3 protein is CASSQDEALNYNEQFF. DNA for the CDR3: TGCGCCAGCAGCCAAGACGAGGCCCTTAACTACAATGAGCAGTTCTTC.

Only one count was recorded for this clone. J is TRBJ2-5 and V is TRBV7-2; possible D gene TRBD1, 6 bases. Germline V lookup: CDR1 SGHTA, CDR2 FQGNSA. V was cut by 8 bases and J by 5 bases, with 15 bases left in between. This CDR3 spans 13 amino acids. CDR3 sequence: CASSPQGRETQYF. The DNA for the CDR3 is TGTGCCAGCTCTCCCCAGGGGCGGGAGACCCAGTACTTC. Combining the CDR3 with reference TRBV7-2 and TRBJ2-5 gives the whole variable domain GAGVSQSPSNKVTEKGKDVELRCDPISGHTALYWYRQSLGQGLEFLIYFQGNSAPDKSGLPSDRFSAERTGGSVSTLTIQRTQQEDSAVYLCASSPQGRETQYFGPGTRLLVL.

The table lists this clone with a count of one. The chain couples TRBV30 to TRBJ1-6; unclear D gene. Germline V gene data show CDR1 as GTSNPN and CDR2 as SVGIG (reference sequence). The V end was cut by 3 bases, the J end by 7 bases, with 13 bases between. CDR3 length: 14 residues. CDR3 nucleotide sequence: TGTGCCTGGAGGAGGGAGTTCGGGAATTCACCCCTCCACTTT. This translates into CAWRREFGNSPLHF.

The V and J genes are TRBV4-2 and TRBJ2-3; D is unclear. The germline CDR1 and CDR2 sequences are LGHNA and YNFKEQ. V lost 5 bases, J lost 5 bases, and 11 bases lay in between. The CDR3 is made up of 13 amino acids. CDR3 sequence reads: CASSLNPGDTQYF. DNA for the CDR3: TGTGCCAGCAGCTTAAACCCCGGAGATACGCAGTATTTT.

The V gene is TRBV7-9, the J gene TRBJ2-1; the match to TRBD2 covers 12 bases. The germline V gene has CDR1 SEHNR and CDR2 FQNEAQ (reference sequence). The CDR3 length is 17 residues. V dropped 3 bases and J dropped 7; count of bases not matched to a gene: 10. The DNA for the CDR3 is TGTGCCAGCAGCTTGCTTCTAGCGGGAGGGCCGGGGAATGAGCAGTTCTTC. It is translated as CASSLLLAGGPGNEQFF. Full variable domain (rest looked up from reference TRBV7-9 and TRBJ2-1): DTGVSQNPRHKITKRGQNVTFRCDPISEHNRLYWYRQTLGQGPEFLTYFQNEAQLEKSRLLSDRFSAERPKGSFSTLEIQRTEQGDSAMYLCASSLLLAGGPGNEQFFGPGTRLTVL.

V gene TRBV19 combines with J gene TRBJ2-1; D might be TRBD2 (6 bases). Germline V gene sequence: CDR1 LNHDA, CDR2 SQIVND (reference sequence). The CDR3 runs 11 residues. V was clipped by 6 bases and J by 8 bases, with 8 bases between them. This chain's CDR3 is CASREGYEQFF. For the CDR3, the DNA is TGTGCCAGTAGGGAGGGCTATGAGCAGTTCTTC.

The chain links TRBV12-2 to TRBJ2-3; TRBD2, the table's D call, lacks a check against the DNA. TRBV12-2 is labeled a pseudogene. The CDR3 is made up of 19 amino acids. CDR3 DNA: TGTGCAAGTCGCTTAGTACCTCGGGGACTAGCGGGGACAACAGATACGCAGTATTTT. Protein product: CASRLVPRGLAGTTDTQYF.

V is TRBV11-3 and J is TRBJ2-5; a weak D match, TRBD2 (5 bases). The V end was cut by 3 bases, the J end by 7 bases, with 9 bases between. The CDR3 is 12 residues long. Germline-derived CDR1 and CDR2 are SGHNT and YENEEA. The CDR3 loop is CASSFDRGTQYF. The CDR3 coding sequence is TGTGCCAGCAGCTTTGACCGGGGGACCCAGTACTTC.

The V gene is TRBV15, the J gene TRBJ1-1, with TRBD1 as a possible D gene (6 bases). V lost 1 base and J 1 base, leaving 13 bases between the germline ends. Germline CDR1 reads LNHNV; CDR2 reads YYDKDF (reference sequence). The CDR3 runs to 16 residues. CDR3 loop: CATSRGLQGWNTEAFF. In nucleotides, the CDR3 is TGTGCCACCAGCAGAGGGTTGCAGGGGTGGAACACTGAAGCTTTCTTT.

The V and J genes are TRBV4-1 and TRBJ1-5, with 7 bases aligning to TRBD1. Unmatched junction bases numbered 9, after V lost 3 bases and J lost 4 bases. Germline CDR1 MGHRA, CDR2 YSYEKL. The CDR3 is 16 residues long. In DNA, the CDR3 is TGCGCCAGCAGCCACGATGTGGGACAGTCAAATCAGCCCCAGCATTTT. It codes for CASSHDVGQSNQPQHF.

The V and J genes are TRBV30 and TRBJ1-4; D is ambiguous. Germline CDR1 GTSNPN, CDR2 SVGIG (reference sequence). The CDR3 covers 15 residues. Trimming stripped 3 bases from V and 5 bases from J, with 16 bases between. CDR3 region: CAWSSLAVGNEKLFF. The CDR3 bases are TGTGCCTGGAGCTCGCTAGCCGTTGGGAATGAAAAACTGTTTTTT.

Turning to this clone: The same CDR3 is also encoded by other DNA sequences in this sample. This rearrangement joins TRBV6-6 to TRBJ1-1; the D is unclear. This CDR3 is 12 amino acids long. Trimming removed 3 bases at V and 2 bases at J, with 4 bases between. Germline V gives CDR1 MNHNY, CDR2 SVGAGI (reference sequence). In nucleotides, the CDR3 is TGTGCCAGCAGTTATCTTAACACTGAAGCTTTCTTT. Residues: CASSYLNTEAFF.